This TCR beta chain emerged from a study of blood T cells in healthy people across ages. For the second PCR, which ran for roughly 7 to 11 cycles, a sample-barcoded 5' primer and a J-beta primer mix were used. MiXCR, run by TCRdb on the 5' RACE reads, gives a single entry per CDR3 protein. The sample comprises about 800,000 distinct CDR3 sequences, 25% of which are singletons, and roughly 3.8% rests with the top ten. A further study also used this sample, focusing on T cells of mothers and their children. That publication notes: Three healthy Caucasian mothers served as donors, and their six children did as well. For the second PCR, the M1S primer put in sample barcodes and 2-4 random nucleotides.

The source material was blood. The clonotype originates from a boy between 10 and 17 years old in good health.

CDR3 DNA: TGTGCCAGCAGTTGGACAGGCCCCGCTAACTATGGCTACACCTTC. Amino acids: CASSWTGPANYGYTF. J is TRBJ1-2 and V is TRBV5-6, with 7 bases that match TRBD1. Germline V lookup: CDR1 SGHDT, CDR2 YYEEEE. Losses at the gene ends were 5 bases for V and 0 bases for J; bases not matched to a gene: 7. The CDR3 has 15 amino acids.